This T cell receptor beta chain was captured by sequencing in a study of T cells in severe cutaneous drug reactions. Study in general: Blister fluids or cells and PBMC were collected from patients in acute or recovery stage.

The iRepertoire multiplex PCR system with TCR subtype-specific primers built both bulk and single-cell libraries. Each sample contributed roughly 85-500 ng of RNA for bulk libraries. TCRdb re-called the multiplex PCR reads and catalogs CDR3 proteins one per entry, DNA excluded. Its table records some 500 distinct CDR3 sequences. The patients sequenced had a carbamazepine-induced Stevens-Johnson syndrome or toxic epidermal necrolysis reaction. About five Han Chinese and 6 or 7 European CBZ-SJS/TEN patients gave blood repertoires. This clonotype is identified as large from frequency. Material for sequencing was PBMCs. This sequence originates from a human donor with Stevens-Johnson syndrome, a severe cutaneous drug reaction.

CDR3 loop: CASRANQGWSAEAFF. The V gene is TRBV7-3, the J gene TRBJ1-1; TCRdb's D call, TRBD1, is unchecked because there is no DNA. The CDR3 has 15 residues. Germline CDR1 and CDR2: SGHTA and FQGTGA.